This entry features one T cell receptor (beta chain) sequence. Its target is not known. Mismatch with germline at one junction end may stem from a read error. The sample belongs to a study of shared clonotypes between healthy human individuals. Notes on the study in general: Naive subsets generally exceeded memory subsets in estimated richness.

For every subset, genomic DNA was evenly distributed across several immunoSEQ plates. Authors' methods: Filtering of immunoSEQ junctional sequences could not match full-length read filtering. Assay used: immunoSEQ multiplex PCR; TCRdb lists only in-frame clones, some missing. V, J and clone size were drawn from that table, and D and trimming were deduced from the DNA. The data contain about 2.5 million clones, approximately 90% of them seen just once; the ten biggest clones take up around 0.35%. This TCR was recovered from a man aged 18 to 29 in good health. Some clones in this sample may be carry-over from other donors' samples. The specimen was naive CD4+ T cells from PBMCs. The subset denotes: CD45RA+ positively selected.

In DNA, the CDR3 is TGTGCCAGCTGCTTGGCCCCTAGAGAGACCCAGTACTTC. It codes for CASCLAPRETQYF. The J gene is TRBJ2-5, the V gene TRBV7-2; D unresolved. Germline values: CDR1 SGHTA, CDR2 FQGNSA. This CDR3 is built from 13 residues.